This T cell receptor (beta chain) came from a study of regulatory T cells in long-lasting Graves disease. Study summary: Prior antithyroid drug treatment in newly diagnosed Graves' patients lasted under 3 months.

Germline CDR1 and CDR2: SGHAT and FQDESV (reference sequence). The CDR3 runs 17 residues. V gave up 5 bases and J gave up 0 bases; unmatched junction bases: 11. This clonotype was seen a few times. The authors built TCR beta libraries using iRepertoire HTBI primers and Arm-PCR of CDR3 regions. A single record per CDR3 protein comes from TCRdb applying MiXCR to the multiplex PCR reads. The repertoire holds about 240,000 distinct CDR3 sequences, with just over 20% as singletons. The time point denotes: newly diagnosed GD, antithyroid drugs for less than 3 months. Making the TCR library involved RNA that had been extracted from PBMCs.

This sequence was found in a female donor with Graves disease. J is TRBJ2-7 and V is TRBV11-1, with 9 bases identical to TRBD1. The sample consisted of peripheral blood mononuclear cells (PBMCs), taken at new diagnosis, from a patient treated with antithyroid drugs. CDR3 nucleotides: TGTGCCAGCAGCCGAGAGGCAGGGACAGGGCTCTCCTACGAGCAGTACTTC. Translated, it gives CASSREAGTGLSYEQYF.